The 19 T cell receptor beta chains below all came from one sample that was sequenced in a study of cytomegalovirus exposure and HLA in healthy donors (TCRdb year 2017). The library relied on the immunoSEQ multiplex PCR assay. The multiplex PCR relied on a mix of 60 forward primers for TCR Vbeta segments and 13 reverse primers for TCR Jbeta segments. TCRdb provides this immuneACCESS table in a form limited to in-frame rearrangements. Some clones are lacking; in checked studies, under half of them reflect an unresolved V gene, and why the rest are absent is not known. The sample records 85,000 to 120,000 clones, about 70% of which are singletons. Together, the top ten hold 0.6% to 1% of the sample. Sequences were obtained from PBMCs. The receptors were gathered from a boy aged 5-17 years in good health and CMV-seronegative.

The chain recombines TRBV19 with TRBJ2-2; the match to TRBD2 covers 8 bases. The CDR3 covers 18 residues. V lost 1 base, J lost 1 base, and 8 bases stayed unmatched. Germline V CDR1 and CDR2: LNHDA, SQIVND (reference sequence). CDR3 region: CASSIAGGHYMNTGELFF. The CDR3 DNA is TGTGCCAGTAGTATAGCGGGAGGGCATTACATGAACACCGGGGAGCTGTTTTTT.

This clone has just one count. The CDR3 DNA reads TGTGCCAGCAGCGTAGCGGCTAGCGGGGGCCTTAAGACCCAGTACTTC. It specifies CASSVAASGGLKTQYF. The chain joins TRBV9 to TRBJ2-5; 10 bases line up with TRBD2. After removal of 0 bases from V and 6 bases from J, the junction contained 8 bases not matched to a gene. Germline V lookup: CDR1 SGDLS, CDR2 YYNGEE. The CDR3 loop spans 16 amino acids.

In DNA form, the CDR3 reads TGTGCCAGCAGTTACAGCAGGGCGATTAATTCACCCCTCCACTTT. Encoded protein: CASSYSRAINSPLHF. The chain couples TRBV6-5 to TRBJ1-6, with D perhaps matching TRBD1 (5 bases). CDR3 length: 15 amino acids. Per the germline V gene, CDR1 is MNHEY and CDR2 is SVGAGI. Trimming took off 2 bases at V and 6 bases at J, with 11 bases between the two ends.

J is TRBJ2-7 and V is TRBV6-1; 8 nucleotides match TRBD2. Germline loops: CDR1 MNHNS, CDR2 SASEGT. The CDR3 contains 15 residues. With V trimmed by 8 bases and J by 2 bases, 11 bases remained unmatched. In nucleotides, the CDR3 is TGTGCCAGCGGCGATAGCGGGATCTATACCTACGAGCAGTACTTC. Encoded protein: CASGDSGIYTYEQYF.

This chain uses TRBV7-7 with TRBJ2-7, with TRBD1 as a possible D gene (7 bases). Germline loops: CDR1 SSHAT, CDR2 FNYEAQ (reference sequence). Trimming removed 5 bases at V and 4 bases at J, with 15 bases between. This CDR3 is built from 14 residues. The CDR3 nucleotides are TGTGCCAGCAGCCCCCGGCAGGGGGGATACGAGCAGTACTTC. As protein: CASSPRQGGYEQYF.

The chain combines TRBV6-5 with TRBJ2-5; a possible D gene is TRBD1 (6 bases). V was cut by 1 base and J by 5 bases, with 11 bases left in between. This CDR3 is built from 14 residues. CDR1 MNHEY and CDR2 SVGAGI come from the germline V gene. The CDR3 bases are TGTGCCAGCAGTTACTTAGGGGGATGGGAGACCCAGTACTTC. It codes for CASSYLGGWETQYF.

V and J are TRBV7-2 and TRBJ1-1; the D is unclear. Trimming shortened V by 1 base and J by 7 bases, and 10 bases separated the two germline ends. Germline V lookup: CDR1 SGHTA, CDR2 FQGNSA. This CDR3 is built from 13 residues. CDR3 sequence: CASSLGRAGEAFF. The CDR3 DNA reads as TGTGCCAGCAGCTTAGGTAGGGCGGGTGAAGCTTTCTTT. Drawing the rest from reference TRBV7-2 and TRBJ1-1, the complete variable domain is GAGVSQSPSNKVTEKGKDVELRCDPISGHTALYWYRQSLGQGLEFLIYFQGNSAPDKSGLPSDRFSAERTGGSVSTLTIQRTQQEDSAVYLCASSLGRAGEAFFGQGTRLTVV.

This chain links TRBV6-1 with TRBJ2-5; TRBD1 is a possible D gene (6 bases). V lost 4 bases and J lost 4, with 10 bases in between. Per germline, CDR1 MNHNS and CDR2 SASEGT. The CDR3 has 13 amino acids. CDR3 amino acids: CASSGGLLETQYF. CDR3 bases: TGTGCCAGCAGTGGGGGGCTGTTAGAGACCCAGTACTTC.

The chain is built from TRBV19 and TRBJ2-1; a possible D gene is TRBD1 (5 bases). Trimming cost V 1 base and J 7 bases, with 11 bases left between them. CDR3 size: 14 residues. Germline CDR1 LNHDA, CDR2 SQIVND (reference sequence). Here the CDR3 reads CASSIAQGENEQFF. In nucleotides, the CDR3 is TGTGCCAGTAGTATAGCCCAGGGTGAAAATGAGCAGTTCTTC.

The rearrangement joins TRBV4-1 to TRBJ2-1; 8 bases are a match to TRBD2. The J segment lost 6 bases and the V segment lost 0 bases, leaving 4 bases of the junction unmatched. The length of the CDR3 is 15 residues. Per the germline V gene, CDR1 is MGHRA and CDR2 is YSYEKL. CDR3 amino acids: CASSQDRGLVNEQFF. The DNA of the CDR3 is TGCGCCAGCAGCCAAGACAGGGGACTAGTCAATGAGCAGTTCTTC.

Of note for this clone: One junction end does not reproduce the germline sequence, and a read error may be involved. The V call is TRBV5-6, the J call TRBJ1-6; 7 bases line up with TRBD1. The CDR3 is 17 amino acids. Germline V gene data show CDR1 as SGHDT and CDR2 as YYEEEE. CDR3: CDSSFDTRDSTSSPLHF. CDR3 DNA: TGTGACAGCAGCTTTGACACCCGGGACAGCACTTCGTCACCCCTCCACTTT.

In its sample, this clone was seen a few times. In DNA form, the CDR3 reads TGTGCCAGTTCTAGCAGTTTCGGCCTTGAACAGGGGAGTGCGTACGAGCAGTACTTC. Encoded protein: CASSSSFGLEQGSAYEQYF. V and J are TRBV28 and TRBJ2-7; 7 bases align to TRBD1. CDR1 is MDHEN and CDR2 is SYDVKM in the germline V gene. The CDR3 is 19 amino acids. V was clipped by 9 bases and J by 4 bases; unmatched bases: 27.

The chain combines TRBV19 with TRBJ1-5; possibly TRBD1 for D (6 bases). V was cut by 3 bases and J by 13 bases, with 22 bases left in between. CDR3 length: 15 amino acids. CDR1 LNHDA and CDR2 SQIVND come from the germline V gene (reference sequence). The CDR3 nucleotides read TGTGCCAGTAGTATGGGAGGGGAGGCAGGGGAGAGGCAGCATTTT. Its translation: CASSMGGEAGERQHF.

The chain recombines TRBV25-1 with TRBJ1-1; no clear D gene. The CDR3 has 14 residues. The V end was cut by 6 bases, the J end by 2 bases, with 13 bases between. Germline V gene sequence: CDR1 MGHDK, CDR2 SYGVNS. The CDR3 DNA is TGTGCCAGCAGGGTATCCGCCAGTAACACTGAAGCTTTCTTT. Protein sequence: CASRVSASNTEAFF.

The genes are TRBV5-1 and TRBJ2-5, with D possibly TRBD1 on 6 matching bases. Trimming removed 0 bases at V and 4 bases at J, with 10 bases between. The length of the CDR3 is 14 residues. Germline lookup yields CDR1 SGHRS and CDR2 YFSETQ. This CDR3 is CASSLGGQGETQYF. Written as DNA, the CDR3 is TGCGCCAGCAGCTTGGGGGGGCAGGGAGAGACCCAGTACTTC.

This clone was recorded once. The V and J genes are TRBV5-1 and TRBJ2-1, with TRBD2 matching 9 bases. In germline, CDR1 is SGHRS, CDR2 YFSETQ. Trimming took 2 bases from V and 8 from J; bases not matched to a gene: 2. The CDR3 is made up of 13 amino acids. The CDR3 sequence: CASSLGGRDEQFF. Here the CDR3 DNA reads TGCGCCAGCAGCTTAGGCGGGAGGGATGAGCAGTTCTTC.

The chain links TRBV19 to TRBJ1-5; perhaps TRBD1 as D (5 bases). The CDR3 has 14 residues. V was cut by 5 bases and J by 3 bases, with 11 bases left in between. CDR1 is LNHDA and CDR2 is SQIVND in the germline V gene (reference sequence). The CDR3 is CASSPGHINQPQHF. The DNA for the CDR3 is TGTGCCAGTAGTCCAGGACATATCAATCAGCCCCAGCATTTT.

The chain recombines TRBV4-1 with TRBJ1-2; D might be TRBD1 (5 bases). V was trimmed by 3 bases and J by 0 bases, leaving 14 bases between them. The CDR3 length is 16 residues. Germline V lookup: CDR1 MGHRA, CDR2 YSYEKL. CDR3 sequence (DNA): TGCGCCAGCAGCCAGAGGGAGGGGCCCTCTAACTATGGCTACACCTTC. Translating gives CASSQREGPSNYGYTF.

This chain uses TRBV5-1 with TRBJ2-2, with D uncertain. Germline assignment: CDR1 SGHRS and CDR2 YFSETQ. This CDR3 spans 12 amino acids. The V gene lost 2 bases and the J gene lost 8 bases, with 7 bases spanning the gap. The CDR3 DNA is TGCGCCAGCAGCTTATTCTTTGGGGAGCTGTTTTTT. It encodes CASSLFFGELFF.